This T cell receptor beta chain was retrieved from a study of CD8+ T cells in alopecia areata (dated by TCRdb to between 2017 and 2018). In terms of the full investigation: Treated patients were enrolled in an open-label pilot trial of oral tofacitinib, 5 to 10 mg twice daily, for moderate-to-severe alopecia areata. The SALT score, which quantifies the percentage of affected scalp surface area, was used to measure disease severity in treated patients. Scalp tissue and sorted CD4+ and CD8+ peripheral blood T cells from patchy and totalis/universalis alopecia areata patients and from healthy controls were covered by human TCRbeta sequencing. Amplification of TCRbeta CDR3 regions was done by immunoSEQ multiplex PCR using 35 Vbeta forward primers and 13 Jbeta reverse primers. In both human patients and the C3H/HeJ mouse model, the study applied high-throughput TCRbeta sequencing to look at T cell clonal expansion in alopecia areata. Biopsies were taken from tofacitinib-treated patients at baseline and at 4 and 24 weeks of treatment, and a later scalp biopsy was taken in several of the tofacitinib-treated patients. The RNA source kit depended on sample type: the PAXgene miRNA kit for fixed scalp, the miRNeasy kit for PBMCs, and the RNeasy kit for mouse skin. Scalp clonality was compared among normal scalp (n=4), patchy alopecia areata scalp (n=8), and alopecia totalis/universalis scalp (n=8). Patients stayed on tofacitinib for 6 to 18 months and then had 6 months of follow-up off drug so that delayed response and recurrence could be assessed. The study at large found these results: Compared with mice, TCR sequences shared between patients were less clear, possibly partly because of HLA diversity across the patient population. Tofacitinib significantly lowered scalp clonality and the number of expanded CD8+ clones among the top 100 scalp clones. Compared with normal scalp, lesional scalp, particularly in alopecia totalis/universalis, had higher clonality and more expanded CD8+ clones, which suggests antigenic drive. Many expanded lesional clones persisted in scalp and blood during tofacitinib treatment, which may partly explain relapse after stopping treatment. Because the treated cohort was small and included a single nonresponder, larger studies are needed to assess links between baseline CD8+ expansion and response. Unlike mouse skin, which is dominated by gammadelta T cells, normal human skin has resident alphabeta T cells that are also sequenced, and this complicates analysis of the scalp TCR repertoire.

Reading from cysteine to phenylalanine, the CDR3 counts 14 amino acids. Only the CDR3 part of the read is kept: 42 bases, read in frame from the first base. V is clipped by 0 bases and J by 2 bases, and the sequence between their germline boundaries is 10 bases long. CDR1 and CDR2 were assigned from the germline V gene (reference sequence) as GTSNPN and SVGIG. The intended sense of this specimen's treatment or condition label: oral pan-JAK inhibitor, 5-10 mg twice daily. Lesional scalp punch biopsies and peripheral blood were obtained from alopecia areata patients. PBMCs were separated by density centrifugation and stained for CD3, CD4 and CD8, after which CD4+ and CD8+ T cells were sorted on a FACSAria. A single count supports this clone. Its binding antigen is unknown. Within one base of it there is no much larger clone, and no base qualities were kept. Library preparation employed the immunoSEQ multiplex PCR assay. For TCR sequencing, RNA was extracted from every sample and reverse transcribed into cDNA to serve as template. First-strand cDNA was synthesized with SuperScript III using a 2:1 mix of oligo-dT and random hexamers. A synthetic immune receptor repertoire was used to assess amplification bias, and residual bias was removed computationally. The original pipeline was this. Raw reads were preprocessed to remove errors, and CDR3 was defined by IMGT conventions from the conserved cysteine to phenylalanine. Clonality was computed by normalizing Shannon entropy by log2 of the number of productive unique TCRs and subtracting the result from 1. Scalp TCRbeta sequences were cross-referenced with sorted blood CD4 and CD8 repertoires so that the CD4 or CD8 identity of scalp clones could be inferred. The immuneACCESS repertoire file appears here via TCRdb, limited to in-frame rearrangements. These files lack a portion of the clones; in checked studies, under half of the deficit traces to unresolved V genes, and the cause of the others is not known. Clone size and V and J calls were adopted from that table, with D and trimming inferred from the DNA. Recorded for this sample are some 190,000 clones; approximately 67% of them occurred a single time. The ten largest make up more than 0.95% of the sample.

This clonotype originated in a human donor with alopecia areata. The V and J segments used are TRBV30 and TRBJ1-2, with the D gene too uncertain to name. This specimen was CD4+ T cells sorted from blood, taken at week 44, from a patient treated with tofacitinib. The DNA sequence is as follows: TGTGCCTGGAGTGTAATGGGCAGGAACTATGGCTACACCTTC. The translation is CAWSVMGRNYGYTF.